The entry that follows covers one T cell receptor (beta chain) sequence. Its antigen remains unknown. The data are from a study of cytomegalovirus exposure and HLA in healthy donors. The germline V and J ends were trimmed by 9 bases and 0 bases, with 13 bases remaining between them. The V gene's germline CDR1 is MDHEN and CDR2 SYDVKM. This CDR3 contains 14 residues. Study-wide points: A classifier reportedly called cytomegalovirus status with high sensitivity and specificity. Confirmation was obtained in vitro that a few CMV-associated chains are specific for CMV antigens. TCR sequences were mostly rare, though some public TCRs occurred in many donors.

The protocol was immunoSEQ multiplex PCR, while the TCRdb copy is restricted to in-frame clones and leaves out a portion. The sample records approximately 300,000 clones, roughly 90% being singletons. The sequencing input was PBMCs. The chain is built from TRBV28 and TRBJ2-3; D might be TRBD2 (5 bases). The receptor was isolated from a woman younger than 35 in good health and CMV-seronegative. CDR3 amino acids: CASRAESSTDTQYF. DNA for the CDR3: TGTGCCAGTCGAGCGGAATCTAGCACAGATACGCAGTATTTT.